This T cell receptor beta chain was recovered during a study of CD8 T cells in ankylosing spondylitis. Findings and limits, study-wide: Clones linked to disease, bearing a CD8+ phenotype, were relatively rare in peripheral blood. Reportedly, significant enrichment of disease-linked clones occurred in matched ankylosing spondylitis synovial fluid. Characteristic, it appeared, of ankylosing spondylitis blood was a TCR beta motif of eight highly homologous variants.

CDR3 length: 14 amino acids. V was pared by 4 bases and J by 5 bases, with 14 bases between. Germline V gene data show CDR1 as DFQATT and CDR2 as SNEGSKA (reference sequence). One entry per CDR3 protein results from TCRdb running MiXCR on the 5' RACE reads. The data hold around 300,000 distinct CDR3 sequences, with roughly 11% observed a single time. This clonotype was observed a handful of times. Its antigen is unidentified. The TCR was taken from a female donor with ankylosing spondylitis or in good health (not recorded which). The sequencing sample was made of blood, either unsorted or a sorted T cell fraction (not recorded which). J is TRBJ1-4 and V is TRBV20-1; D possibly corresponds to TRBD1 (5 bases). The CDR3 spells CSATMAGQNEKLFF. The CDR3 region has the DNA TGCAGTGCTACTATGGCAGGGCAAAATGAAAAACTGTTTTTT.